Sequencing of this T cell receptor (beta chain) was carried out in a study of graft-versus-host responses after intestinal transplantation (dated by TCRdb to the early 2020s). About the full investigation: Recipients received multivisceral, liver-intestinal, or isolated intestinal transplants. Anti-thymocyte globulin induction was given to all recipients, followed by maintenance tacrolimus and steroids for 2 to 3 years. Bulk TCR-beta CDR3 sequencing was used to track graft-versus-host and host-versus-graft alloreactive T cell clones in the graft, circulation and bone marrow after intestinal transplantation. To identify alloreactive clones, pre-transplant mixed lymphocyte reaction products were sequenced and then compared with unstimulated pre-transplant donor and recipient T cells. Of the roughly 25 intestinal transplant recipients enrolled in the cohort, one of whom was a retransplant, 3 patients without pretransplant specimens were excluded. Donor T cell macrochimerism was defined as a peak of at least 4% donor T cells among recipient peripheral blood mononuclear cells. Rather than being sequenced by the commercial service, samples from a few later patients were sequenced in-house on an Illumina MiSeq and processed with MiXCR.

The sample's time point label is to be understood as: cells obtained before transplantation from donor or recipient. CD3+CD4+ and CD3+CD8+ populations were FACS-sorted from unstimulated pre-transplant donor and recipient cells taken from spleen or lymph nodes. Results the study describes overall, beyond this receptor: Early after transplant, peak levels of circulating GvH clones were associated with declines in HvG clones. GvH clones were detected in recipient bone marrow, and some appeared earlier in ileal mucosa or blood, consistent with an intestinal mucosal origin. The relatively low number and heterogeneity of intestinal transplant patients limited the conclusions. In the allografts of patients with donor T cell macrochimerism, GvH to HvG T cell clonal ratios were high.

Library preparation used the immunoSEQ multiplex PCR assay. For most patients, genomic DNA was isolated with the Qiagen DNeasy Blood and Tissue Kit and sent frozen to Adaptive Biotechnologies for TCR sequencing. For most patients, genomic DNA was subjected to high-throughput TCR-beta CDR3 sequencing by Adaptive Biotechnologies. The study's processing was this. Adaptive's ImmunoSEQ software was the source of the TCR sequencing data for 15 to 20 patients, while three other patients were processed with MiXCR and VDJtools. CD4 versus CD8 sorting errors were corrected by removing sequences found in both subsets at a frequency ratio below 5:1. CDR3 nucleotide sequences shared between donor and recipient were removed because their origin could not be assigned. To count as alloreactive, a clone needed at least 2-fold expansion over unstimulated cells and a minimum CFSE-low frequency of 0.002% (template counts) or 0.001% (read counts). A clone was considered mappable if detected in the sequenced pre-transplant spleen, lymph node, or MLR CFSE-low populations of the donor or recipient. Cumulative frequency of alloreactive clones was calculated as a percentage of all sequences weighted by copy number. TCRdb re-hosts the immuneACCESS table, in-frame sequences only. Its copies lack some clones; in the studies checked, an unresolved V gene accounts for under half of them, and the cause for the rest is not known. V, J and clone size are those of that table, while D and trimming were read from the DNA. In all, the sample holds around 100,000 clones, and around nine tenths of those were seen once. The top ten clonotypes cover 0.2% to 0.25% of the sample.

From cysteine to phenylalanine, the CDR3 is 16 amino acids long. Only CDR3 DNA is held: 48 bases, read in frame from base 1. Trimming removed 1 base from V and 7 bases from J, leaving 18 bases between the germline ends. Via the germline V gene, CDR1 is SGHDT and CDR2 YYEEEE. Worth noting for this clone: Its antigen target is currently unknown. Base-call qualities are not available, and no considerably larger clone is one nucleotide away.

Recombination connected TRBV5-6 to TRBJ2-1, with no D gene named confidently. This receptor was taken from a human donor who was the organ donor for an intestinal transplant. The specimen was unstimulated CD4+ T cells sorted from spleen or lymph node cells, collected before transplant. CDR3 reads: CASSLFLGRVGNEQFF. The bases are TGTGCCAGCAGCTTGTTTCTGGGCAGAGTAGGGAATGAGCAGTTCTTC.